Following are 28 T cell receptor beta chains from one sample sequenced in a study of blood T cell repertoires in COVID-19. Measured with immunoSEQ multiplex PCR; TCRdb has only the in-frame clones, and not every one. The sample lists some 220,000 clones, 80% occurring once. Specimen: peripheral blood. These receptor sequences come from a woman between 65 and 79 years old with acute or convalescent COVID-19.

The V call is TRBV3-1 (or the pseudogene TRBV3-2), the J call TRBJ2-1; TRBD2 might be the D (6 bases). CDR1 is LGHDT and CDR2 is YNNKEL in the germline V gene (reference sequence). This CDR3 contains 16 residues. V lost 1 base, J lost 4 bases, and 14 bases lay in between. This CDR3 is CASSQVGRTKYNEQFF. Written as DNA, the CDR3 is TGTGCCAGCAGCCAAGTAGGGCGGACTAAATACAATGAGCAGTTCTTC.

The chain carries TRBV6-5 and TRBJ2-7; maybe TRBD2 (5 bases). This CDR3 contains 16 residues. The V end was cut by 0 bases, the J end by 4 bases, with 16 bases between. CDR1 and CDR2 from the germline V gene are MNHEY and SVGAGI. The CDR3 DNA follows: TGTGCCAGCAGTTACTCGAGAGGAGGAATTACATACGAGCAGTACTTC. Translation gives CASSYSRGGITYEQYF.

The genes are TRBV3-1 (or the pseudogene TRBV3-2) and TRBJ2-7, with a possible D match to TRBD2 (5 bases). The CDR3 spans 15 residues. The germline V gene encodes CDR1 LGHDT and CDR2 YNNKEL (reference sequence). Deletions cut 1 base from V and 0 bases from J, with 10 bases between. CDR3 DNA sequence: TGTGCCAGCAGCCAAGCTAGCTGGAGCTCCTACGAGCAGTACTTC. It translates to CASSQASWSSYEQYF.

The chain couples TRBV12-3 or TRBV12-4 to TRBJ1-2; no clear D. The CDR3 covers 11 residues. V was clipped by 10 bases and J by 9 bases, with 15 bases between them. CDR3 DNA sequence: TGTGCCACCACGAGTGGCAGGCGCTACACCTTC. The encoded protein is CATTSGRRYTF.

This clone was seen more than once but under ten times. J is TRBJ2-7 and V is TRBV6-1; 8 bases match TRBD2. The junction had 9 bases not matched to a gene; V was cut back by 2 bases and J by 0 bases. This CDR3 comprises 17 residues. Germline-derived CDR1 and CDR2 are MNHNS and SASEGT. The DNA of the CDR3 is TGTGCCAGCAGTGAACTGGCGGGGGGCTCCTCCTCCTACGAGCAGTACTTC. Translation gives CASSELAGGSSSYEQYF.

This chain joins TRBV30 and TRBJ1-2; D not resolved. Trimming cost V 0 bases and J 4 bases, with 3 bases left between them. The CDR3 covers 11 residues. Germline V CDR1 and CDR2: GTSNPN, SVGIG (reference sequence). The CDR3 region is CAWSVLYGYTF. CDR3 DNA sequence: TGTGCCTGGAGTGTTCTCTATGGCTACACCTTC.

CDR3 DNA sequence: TGTGCCAGCAGTGACCCGGGACAGGTGAACACTGAAGCTTTCTTT. Amino acid sequence: CASSDPGQVNTEAFF. The rearrangement links TRBV6-2 or TRBV6-3 to TRBJ1-1; TRBD1 matches 8 bases. The junction had 5 bases not matched to a gene; V was cut back by 5 bases and J by 0 bases. Germline CDR1 is MNHEY and CDR2 is SVGEGT. The CDR3 has 15 residues.

In this sample, this clone turned up once. The chain has TRBV29-1 and TRBJ1-5, with D uncertain. V was clipped by 7 bases and J by 6 bases, with 16 bases between them. This CDR3 is built from 13 residues. Per germline, CDR1 SQVTM and CDR2 ANQGSEA. CDR3 nucleotide sequence: TGCAGCGCCATACTGAGCGGCGGTCAGCCCCAGCATTTT. The encoded protein is CSAILSGGQPQHF.

This clone was detected only a few times. This chain links TRBV19 with TRBJ2-7; the match to TRBD2 covers 12 bases. Unmatched junction bases numbered 5, after V lost 6 bases and J lost 2 bases. The CDR3 runs 15 residues. Germline V gene lookup returns CDR1 LNHDA and CDR2 SQIVND (reference sequence). CDR3 amino acids: CASSGLAGRAYEQYF. The CDR3 nucleotides are TGTGCCAGTAGCGGACTAGCGGGGAGAGCCTACGAGCAGTACTTC.

The DNA of the CDR3 is TGTGCCAGTAGTATAGAGCCCAGGGGGCTCTATGGCTACACCTTC. Residues: CASSIEPRGLYGYTF. This chain uses TRBV19 with TRBJ1-2, with 8 bases identical to TRBD1. CDR1 is LNHDA and CDR2 is SQIVND in the germline V gene (reference sequence). J was trimmed by 4 bases and V by 0 bases; bases with no gene match: 4. CDR3 length: 15 amino acids.

This rearrangement joins TRBV4-1 to TRBJ2-6, with a tentative D call TRBD1 (6 bases). Germline CDR1 reads MGHRA; CDR2 reads YSYEKL. This CDR3 is 17 amino acids long. Trimming pared 3 bases from V and 4 bases from J, leaving 16 bases between. The CDR3 protein is CASSQSPQGSGANVLTF. DNA for the CDR3: TGCGCCAGCAGCCAGTCCCCACAGGGCTCCGGGGCCAACGTCCTGACTTTC.

This chain joins TRBV10-2 and TRBJ1-2, with D perhaps matching TRBD1 (5 bases). The CDR3 totals 15 residues. CDR1 WSHSY and CDR2 SAAADI come from the germline V gene. V was clipped by 7 bases and J by 0 bases, with 15 bases between them. The CDR3 protein is CASTQAGRPNYGYTF. CDR3 DNA: TGCGCCAGCACTCAGGCGGGGCGCCCTAACTATGGCTACACCTTC.

The V call is TRBV21-1, the J call TRBJ2-1; the D call in the table, TRBD2, was not verified against the DNA. TRBV21-1 is shown as a pseudogene. The CDR3 spans 18 residues. CDR3 in amino acids: CASSKEGEAGRGGNEQFF. The CDR3 bases are TGTGCCAGCAGCAAAGAGGGAGAAGCGGGGAGGGGTGGCAATGAGCAGTTCTTC.

In its sample, this clone was seen a few times. The chain is built from TRBV4-1 and TRBJ1-2; perhaps TRBD1 as D (6 bases). This CDR3 contains 15 residues. V lost 4 bases and J lost 1, with 13 bases in between. Germline V gives CDR1 MGHRA, CDR2 YSYEKL. The CDR3, as DNA: TGCGCCAGCAGCCGGCCCGGACAGCTTAACTATGGCTACACCTTC. It is translated as CASSRPGQLNYGYTF.

The chain joins TRBV7-2 to TRBJ2-3; 10 bases fit TRBD2. After removal of 5 bases from V and 1 base from J, the junction contained 6 bases not matched to a gene. The length of the CDR3 is 16 residues. Per germline, CDR1 SGHTA and CDR2 FQGNSA. CDR3 region: CASSTGTSVGTDTQYF. CDR3 nucleotides: TGTGCCAGCAGCACGGGGACTAGCGTTGGCACAGATACGCAGTATTTT. The whole variable domain, filled in from reference TRBV7-2 and TRBJ2-3, reads GAGVSQSPSNKVTEKGKDVELRCDPISGHTALYWYRQSLGQGLEFLIYFQGNSAPDKSGLPSDRFSAERTGGSVSTLTIQRTQQEDSAVYLCASSTGTSVGTDTQYFGPGTRLTVL.

The chain couples TRBV7-9 to TRBJ2-7; possibly TRBD1 for D (6 bases). From germline, CDR1 is SEHNR and CDR2 FQNEAQ (reference sequence). V was trimmed by 3 bases and J by 2 bases, leaving 17 bases between them. The CDR3 spans 16 residues. This CDR3 is CASSLKQGLAAYEQYV. For the CDR3, the DNA is TGTGCCAGCAGCTTGAAACAGGGCCTAGCAGCCTACGAGCAGTACGTC.

The chain employs TRBV7-3 and TRBJ2-5, with D perhaps matching TRBD2 (6 bases). The CDR3 runs 15 residues. CDR1 SGHTA and CDR2 FQGTGA come from the germline V gene. V shed 3 bases and J shed 1 base, with 12 bases lying between them. CDR3 in DNA: TGTGCCAGCAGCTTCTCCGGGACTCCCCAAGAGACCCAGTACTTC. Its translation is CASSFSGTPQETQYF.

The rearrangement joins TRBV2 to TRBJ1-5, with 8 bases identical to TRBD1. Germline V gives CDR1 SNHLY, CDR2 FYNNEI. J lost 3 bases, V lost 3 bases, and 4 bases had no gene match. CDR3 length: 15 amino acids. The CDR3 is CASSETGQDNQPQHF. The CDR3 DNA is TGTGCCAGCAGTGAGACGGGACAGGACAATCAGCCCCAGCATTTT.

The chain recombines TRBV7-6 with TRBJ2-2, with TRBD1 identical over 8 bases. The germline gives CDR1 SGHVS, CDR2 FNYEAQ. The CDR3 is 16 residues long. V trimming: 5 bases; J trimming: 2 bases; junction bases outside the gene matches: 7. The DNA for the CDR3 is TGTGCCAGCAGCCCTGGACAGGGATATAACACCGGGGAGCTGTTTTTT. It specifies CASSPGQGYNTGELFF.

J is TRBJ2-5 and V is TRBV6-2 or TRBV6-3, with 9 nucleotides matching TRBD2. Per the germline V gene, CDR1 is MNHEY and CDR2 is SVGEGT. V was clipped by 2 bases and J by 5 bases; unmatched bases: 18. There are 19 residues in the CDR3. CDR3 region: CASSYLLGAGGPSVETQYF. The CDR3 bases are TGTGCCAGCAGTTACCTCCTAGGAGCGGGGGGCCCGAGCGTCGAGACCCAGTACTTC.

The rearrangement links TRBV6-6 to TRBJ2-7, with 9 bases fitting TRBD1. The CDR3 spans 16 residues. The trim removed 7 bases at V and 2 bases at J, leaving 12 bases unmatched. Germline CDR1 and CDR2: MNHNY and SVGAGI (reference sequence). The CDR3 sequence is CASNVGLRDRAYEQYV. CDR3 DNA: TGTGCCAGCAACGTAGGTTTGAGGGACAGGGCCTACGAGCAGTACGTC.

Only a few counts were recorded for this clone. The chain combines TRBV5-4 with TRBJ1-3; 8 nucleotides agree with TRBD1. Trimming cost V 4 bases and J 7 bases; bases outside gene matches: 7. From germline, CDR1 is SGHNT and CDR2 YYREEE (reference sequence). CDR3 size: 14 residues. The CDR3 reads CASSAGQGWNTIYF. CDR3 DNA sequence: TGTGCCAGCAGCGCCGGACAGGGATGGAACACCATATATTTT.

V gene TRBV10-3 combines with J gene TRBJ2-3; D possibly corresponds to TRBD1 (6 bases). Germline values: CDR1 ENHRY, CDR2 SYGVKD. Trimming took off 5 bases at V and 3 bases at J, with 18 bases between the two ends. The CDR3 consists of 16 residues. The CDR3 spells CAISQTGTGTTDTQYF. The CDR3 nucleotides are TGTGCCATCAGTCAGACCGGGACGGGGACAACAGATACGCAGTATTTT.

The chain links TRBV6-5 to TRBJ2-2; no firm D call. The CDR3 totals 14 residues. CDR1 and CDR2 from the germline V gene are MNHEY and SVGAGI. V lost 5 bases and J 4 bases, leaving 11 bases between the germline ends. Written as DNA, the CDR3 is TGTGCCAGCAGTACAGACAAGTTCACCGGGGAGCTGTTTTTT. This codes for CASSTDKFTGELFF.

The chain combines TRBV7-9 with TRBJ1-2; 11 positions match TRBD1. Germline-derived CDR1 and CDR2 are SEHNR and FQNEAQ (reference sequence). V gave up 2 bases and J gave up 6 bases; unmatched junction bases: 5. The CDR3 covers 15 residues. CDR3 region: CASSLLGQGADGYTF. The CDR3 DNA is TGTGCCAGCAGCTTACTCGGACAGGGGGCGGATGGCTACACCTTC.

The chain recombines TRBV11-2 with TRBJ2-5; the match to TRBD1 covers 10 bases. Losses at the gene ends were 6 bases for V and 0 bases for J; bases not matched to a gene: 1. Germline V gene data show CDR1 as SGHAT and CDR2 as FQNNGV. This CDR3 has 14 amino acids. CDR3 amino acids: CASRDRGYQETQYF. CDR3 nucleotides: TGTGCCAGCAGGGACAGGGGGTACCAAGAGACCCAGTACTTC.

The chain carries TRBV5-1 and TRBJ2-3; 10 bases agree with TRBD1. Germline loops: CDR1 SGHRS, CDR2 YFSETQ. The CDR3 covers 16 residues. Trimming took 1 base from V and 5 from J; bases not matched to a gene: 7. CDR3 sequence: CASSLPGTGVKDTQYF. The DNA for the CDR3 is TGCGCCAGCAGCTTGCCCGGGACAGGGGTGAAAGATACGCAGTATTTT.

This sequence joins TRBV4-1 and TRBJ1-2, with a weak D call TRBD1 (5 bases). Trimming took 0 bases from V and 8 from J, leaving 13 bases between them. Germline V lookup: CDR1 MGHRA, CDR2 YSYEKL. The CDR3 length is 14 residues. CDR3 sequence: CASSQDRGAGGYTF. The CDR3 DNA reads as TGCGCCAGCAGCCAAGATCGTGGGGCGGGAGGCTACACCTTC.